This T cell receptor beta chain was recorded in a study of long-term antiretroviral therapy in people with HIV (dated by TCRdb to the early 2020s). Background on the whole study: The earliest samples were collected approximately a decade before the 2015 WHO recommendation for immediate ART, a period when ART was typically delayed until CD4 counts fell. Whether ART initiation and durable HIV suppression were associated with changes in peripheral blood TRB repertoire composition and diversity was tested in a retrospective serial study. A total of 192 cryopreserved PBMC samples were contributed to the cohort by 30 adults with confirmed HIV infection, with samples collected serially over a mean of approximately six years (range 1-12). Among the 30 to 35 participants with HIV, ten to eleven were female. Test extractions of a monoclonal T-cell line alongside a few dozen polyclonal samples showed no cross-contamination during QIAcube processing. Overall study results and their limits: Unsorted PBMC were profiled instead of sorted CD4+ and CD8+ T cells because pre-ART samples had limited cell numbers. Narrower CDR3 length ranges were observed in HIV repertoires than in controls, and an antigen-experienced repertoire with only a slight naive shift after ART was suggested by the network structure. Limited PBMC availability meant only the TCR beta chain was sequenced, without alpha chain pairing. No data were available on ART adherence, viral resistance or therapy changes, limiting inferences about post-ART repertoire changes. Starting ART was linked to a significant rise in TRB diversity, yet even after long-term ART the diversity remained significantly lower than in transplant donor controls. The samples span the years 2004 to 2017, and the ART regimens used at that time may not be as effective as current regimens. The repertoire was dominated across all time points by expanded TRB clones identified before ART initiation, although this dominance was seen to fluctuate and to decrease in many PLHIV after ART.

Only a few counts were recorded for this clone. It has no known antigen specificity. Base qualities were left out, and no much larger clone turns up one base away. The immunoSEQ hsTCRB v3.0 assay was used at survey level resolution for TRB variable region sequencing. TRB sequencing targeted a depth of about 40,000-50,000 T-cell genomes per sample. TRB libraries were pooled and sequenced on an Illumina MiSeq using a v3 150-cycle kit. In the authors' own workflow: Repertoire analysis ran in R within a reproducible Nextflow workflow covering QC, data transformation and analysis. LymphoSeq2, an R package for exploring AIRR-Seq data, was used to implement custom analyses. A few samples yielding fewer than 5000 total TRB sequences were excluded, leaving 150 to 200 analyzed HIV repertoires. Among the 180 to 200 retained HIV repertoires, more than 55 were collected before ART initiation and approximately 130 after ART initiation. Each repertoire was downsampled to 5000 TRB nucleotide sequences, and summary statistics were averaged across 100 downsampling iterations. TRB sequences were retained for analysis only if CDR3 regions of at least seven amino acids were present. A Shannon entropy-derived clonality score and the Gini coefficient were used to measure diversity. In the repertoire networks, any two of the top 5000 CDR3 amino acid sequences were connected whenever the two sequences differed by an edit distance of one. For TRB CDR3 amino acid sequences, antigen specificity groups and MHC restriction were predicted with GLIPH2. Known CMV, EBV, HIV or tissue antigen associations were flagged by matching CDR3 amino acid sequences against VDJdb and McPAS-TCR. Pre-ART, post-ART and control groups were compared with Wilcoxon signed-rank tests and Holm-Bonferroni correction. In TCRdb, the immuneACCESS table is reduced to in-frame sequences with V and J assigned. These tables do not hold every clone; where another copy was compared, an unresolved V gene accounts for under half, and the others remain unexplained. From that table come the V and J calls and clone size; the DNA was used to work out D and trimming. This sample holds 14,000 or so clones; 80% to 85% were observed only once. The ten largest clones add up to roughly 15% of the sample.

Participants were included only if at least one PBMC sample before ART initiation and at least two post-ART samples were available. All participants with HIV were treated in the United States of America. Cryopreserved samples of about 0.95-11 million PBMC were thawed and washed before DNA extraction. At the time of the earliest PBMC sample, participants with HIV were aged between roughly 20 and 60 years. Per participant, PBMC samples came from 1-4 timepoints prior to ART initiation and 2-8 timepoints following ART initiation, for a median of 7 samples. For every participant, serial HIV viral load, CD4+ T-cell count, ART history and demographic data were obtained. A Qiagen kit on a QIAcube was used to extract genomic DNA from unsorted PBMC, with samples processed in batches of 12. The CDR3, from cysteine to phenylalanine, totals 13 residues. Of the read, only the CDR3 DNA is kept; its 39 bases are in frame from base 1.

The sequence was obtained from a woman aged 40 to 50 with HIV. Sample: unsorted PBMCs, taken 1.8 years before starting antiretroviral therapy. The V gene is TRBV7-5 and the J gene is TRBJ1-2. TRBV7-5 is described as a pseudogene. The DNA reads TGTGCCAGCAGCTCGGAGTACTATTATGGCTACACCTTC. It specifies CASSSEYYYGYTF.